These 5 T cell receptor beta chains were sequenced from one sample in a study of blood T cell repertoires in COVID-19. Measured with immunoSEQ multiplex PCR; TCRdb has only the in-frame clones, and not every one. The sample has some 140,000 clones, roughly 78% seen once. The sample consisted of peripheral blood. These receptors came from a man between 60 and 70 years old with acute or convalescent COVID-19.

This clone was observed a handful of times. This rearrangement joins TRBV6-2 or TRBV6-3 to TRBJ1-4; the match to TRBD1 covers 7 bases. This CDR3 is 16 amino acids long. Germline values: CDR1 MNHEY, CDR2 SVGEGT. V was pared by 5 bases and J by 6 bases, with 12 bases of the junction left unmatched. For the CDR3, the DNA is TGTGCCAGCAGTGGACTCCCGGGGCAGGGGGATGAAAAACTGTTTTTT. This translates into CASSGLPGQGDEKLFF.

This clone was found once. The chain employs TRBV7-2 and TRBJ2-3, with TRBD1 matching over 10 bases. Germline V gene sequence: CDR1 SGHTA, CDR2 FQGNSA. The CDR3 is 15 residues long. J lost 6 bases, V lost 4 bases, and 7 bases had no gene match. This CDR3 is CASSSTGGPTDTQYF. CDR3 in DNA: TGTGCCAGCAGCTCGACAGGGGGCCCCACGGATACGCAGTATTTT.

A few counts support this clone. V and J are TRBV28 and TRBJ1-5; TRBD1 aligns across 7 bases. The V gene end was trimmed by 2 bases and the J gene end by 4 bases; junction bases not matched to a gene: 5. Germline CDR1 reads MDHEN; CDR2 reads SYDVKM. The CDR3 has 15 amino acids. The CDR3 sequence: CASSLQGVINQPQHF. The CDR3 nucleotides are TGTGCCAGCAGTTTACAGGGGGTGATAAATCAGCCCCAGCATTTT.

This clone was seen just once. The rearrangement joins TRBV2 to TRBJ2-1; D might be TRBD2 (6 bases). CDR1 and CDR2 from the germline V gene are SNHLY and FYNNEI. Trimming cost V 4 bases and J 1 base, with 11 bases left between them. The CDR3 has 15 residues. The CDR3 DNA reads as TGTGCCAGCAGTGCTGGAGGGAGGTCCTACAATGAGCAGTTCTTC. Translated, it gives CASSAGGRSYNEQFF.

V and J are TRBV3-1 (or the pseudogene TRBV3-2) and TRBJ1-4; perhaps TRBD1 as D (5 bases). Germline CDR1 reads LGHDT; CDR2 reads YNNKEL (reference sequence). The length of the CDR3 is 15 residues. The germline V and J ends were trimmed by 2 bases and 4 bases, with 11 bases remaining between them. CDR3 protein: CASSQPVGDNEKLFF. In DNA, the CDR3 is TGTGCCAGCAGCCAACCTGTAGGGGATAATGAAAAACTGTTTTTT.